The entry below describes one T cell receptor (beta chain). Its specific antigen is unknown. Base-call qualities are not available, and no considerably larger clone is one nucleotide away. Libraries were built with RACE. Sequenced using a NextSeq 500. During library preparation, unique molecular identifiers were attached to individual cDNA molecules so that TCRs could be counted quantitatively and reproducibly. The authors processed their data as follows. The median number of TCRs per sample was roughly 94,000, ranging from roughly 20,000 to 700,000. The Decombinator software suite was used to annotate the V, J and CDR3 of the TCR reads. To make PS versus PT1 abundance plots, every sample was subsampled to the same number of TCRs (28,000). TCRs were defined as expanded if absent before sensitization and observed at least eight times at the 2-week time point. TCRdb applied fastp at Q25 and MiXCR to the public reads, then kept only in-frame beta chains. Rows with one shared CDR3 protein collapse into an entry with the most common genes and DNA. The V and J calls here are based on TCRdb, not the publication. This sample comprises some 81,000 distinct CDR3 sequences, approximately 8.6% of them detected only once. The leading ten clones occupy less than 2% of the sample.

The sample comes from a study of human T cells and chemical hapten exposure listed by TCRdb under 2021. For context, the study as a whole: Libraries were combined into a pool for sequencing, and differences in TCR yield between samples came mainly from small differences in library volumes within the pool. Peripheral blood TCR repertoire changes were tracked in vivo in alopecia patients during primary and secondary sensitization to the hapten diphenylcyclopropenone (DPC). For every blood RNA sample, sequencing covered both the TCR alpha and TCR beta chains.

CDR1 and CDR2 were assigned from the germline V gene as SNHLY and FYNNEI. From the cysteine up to the phenylalanine, the CDR3 has a length of 13 residues. Only the CDR3 region is kept as DNA, spanning 39 bases read in frame from base 1. Trimming accounts for 11 bases at V and 6 bases at J, while the number of junction bases matched to no gene is 7. The paper as a whole reports these results and caveats: Repeated subsampling changed both the strength of the expansion versus patch-test correlation and the threshold at which the correlation became significant. DPC sensitization did not change the number of TCRs with a frequency above 1 in 1000, and there was no evidence of changes in global repertoire structure.

This specimen's time point label, per the study, means: healthy volunteer bleed at 6 weeks. Total RNA was extracted from unfractionated whole blood that had been collected in Tempus Blood RNA tubes. Roughly five healthy volunteers were used as TCR sequencing controls and were bled at day 0, 2 weeks and 6 weeks. Recombination joined TRBV2 with TRBJ1-4; 9 junctional bases match TRBD1. The sequenced sample was whole blood. The clonotype comes from a female donor in good health. Some clones in this sample may be carry-over from other donors' samples. Read as DNA, the sequence is TGTGCCGGGAAACAGGGGGCGGATGAAAAACTGTTTTTT. This gives the protein CAGKQGADEKLFF.